The 3 T cell receptor beta chains presented below share a single source sample, sequenced in a study of tumor and adjacent non-tumor tissue in lung cancer (dated by TCRdb to the late 2010s). The library was built by means of multiplex PCR. Sequenced using an Illumina HiSeq 2500. TCRbeta libraries were built by three rounds of nested PCR using primers (Table S4), following protocols modified from ARM-PCR. TCRdb took the public reads, trimmed them with fastp at Q25, ran MiXCR for clone calling and kept in-frame beta chains. When rows share a CDR3 protein, they turn into one entry using the most common DNA and genes. The sample records approximately 120,000 distinct CDR3 sequences, about 64% of which are singletons. Under 20% of the sample is held by the ten biggest clonotypes. RNA was extracted from bulk unsorted tissue and checked for quality with a NanoDrop ND-1000 and an Agilent 2100. The normal lung samples consisted of distant non-tumor tissue collected more than 3 cm from the tumor edge.

Sequences were obtained from distant non-tumor lung tissue. These receptors were taken from a man between 60 and 75 years old with non-small cell lung cancer.

This chain uses TRBV7-3 with TRBJ1-1; 7 bases map to TRBD1. Per the germline V gene, CDR1 is SGHTA and CDR2 is FQGTGA. The V gene end was trimmed by 2 bases and the J gene end by 3 bases; junction bases not matched to a gene: 6. This CDR3 is built from 15 residues. The CDR3 DNA follows: TGTGCCAGCAGCTTACTGGGCAGGGGGGACACTGAAGCTTTCTTT. Protein sequence: CASSLLGRGDTEAFF.

The gene calls are TRBV11-2 and TRBJ2-1; TRBD2 matches at 7 bases. The V and J ends lost 7 bases and 8 bases, in that order; junction bases with no gene match: 20. Germline assignment: CDR1 SGHAT and CDR2 FQNNGV. CDR3 size: 17 residues. CDR3 DNA sequence: TGTGCCAGCATCCCCCAACCTCCTAGCGGAACTTATCATGAGCAGTTCTTC. Protein sequence: CASIPQPPSGTYHEQFF.

This clonotype occurred many times. The chain's CDR3 is CASSLVAGRGVYGYTF. The CDR3 nucleotides read TGTGCCAGCAGCTTGGTGGCCGGCAGGGGTGTCTATGGCTACACCTTC. V and J are TRBV5-5 and TRBJ1-2, with D maybe TRBD1 (6 bases). CDR1 and CDR2 from the germline V gene are SGHKS and YYEKEE (reference sequence). The CDR3 sequence is 16 residues long. Trimming removed 0 bases at V and 4 bases at J, with 16 bases between.